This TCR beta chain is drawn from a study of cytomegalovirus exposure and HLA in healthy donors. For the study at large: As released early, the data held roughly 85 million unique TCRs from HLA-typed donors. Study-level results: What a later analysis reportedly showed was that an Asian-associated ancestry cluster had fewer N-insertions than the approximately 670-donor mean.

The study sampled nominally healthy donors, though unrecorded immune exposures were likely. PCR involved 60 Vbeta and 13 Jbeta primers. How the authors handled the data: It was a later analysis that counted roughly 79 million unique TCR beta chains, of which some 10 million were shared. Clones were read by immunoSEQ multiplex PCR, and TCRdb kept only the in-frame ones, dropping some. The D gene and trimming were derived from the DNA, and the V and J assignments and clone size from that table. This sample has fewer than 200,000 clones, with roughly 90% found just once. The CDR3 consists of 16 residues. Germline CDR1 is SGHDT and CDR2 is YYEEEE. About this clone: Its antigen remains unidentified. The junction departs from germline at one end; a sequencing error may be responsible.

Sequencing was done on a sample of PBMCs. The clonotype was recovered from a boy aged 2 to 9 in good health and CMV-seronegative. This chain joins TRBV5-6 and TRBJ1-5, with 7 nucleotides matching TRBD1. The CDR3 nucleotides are TGTGCCAGCGGCTTGGCAAAGGGGGCTGGGAATCAGCCCCAGCATTTT. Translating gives CASGLAKGAGNQPQHF.